This T cell receptor beta chain was profiled in a study of cytomegalovirus exposure and HLA in healthy donors (TCRdb year 2017). Regarding the study in general: In an earlier analysis of under 750 of the donors, under 300 Gb of sequence data and 117 million unique TCR beta sequences from approximately 180 million T cells were reported. The study profiled the T cell repertoires of around 700 subjects by immunosequencing and related them to cytomegalovirus serostatus. A later analysis re-analyzed previously published TCR beta repertoires from about 730 donors and added high-resolution HLA genotyping to study TCR occurrence patterns. About 330 gigabases of sequencing data and approximately 91 million unique TCR sequences made up an early release that covered approximately 620 HLA-typed donors. Donor age, sex, ethnicity and CMV serostatus were collected together with the repertoire data. Because of strong linkage in the cohort, a handful of DR-DQ haplotypes were treated as single units for association and clustering. Besides the first cohort of roughly 660 subjects, a separate validation cohort made up of roughly 130 different subjects was used. To predict cytomegalovirus infection status, the study combined high-throughput TCR immunosequencing, statistical association of individual TCRs with disease status, and machine learning. The later analysis used no new phenotypic data to find candidate immune exposures, relying instead on TCR beta sequences and their occurrence across donors. All discovery cohort repertoires had been generated on a single sequencing platform. In a later genetic analysis, genome-wide SNP genotypes for about 65% of the roughly 700 donors were used, and that subset was treated as a discovery cohort. An earlier analysis of 500 to 750 of the donors applied high-throughput TCR beta sequencing to assess whether each TCR beta V gene segment acted as functional or pseudogenic. The number of donors typed differed by locus, with 629-630 for A, B, C, DRB1 and DQB1, around 500 for DQA1, approximately 580 for DPA1, and some 450 for DPB1. The study aimed to test whether cataloging public T cell receptors could reveal signatures of past pathogen exposure. Across roughly 420 genotyped donors of the cohort, an average of roughly 230,000 unique TCR beta nucleotide sequences per donor were sequenced, and around 20% of those sequences were non-productive. Of the 300 to 450 genotyped donors, 80% to 90% were placed in the genetic ancestry cluster associated with self-reported Caucasian donors. HLA typing covered class I and class II loci at four-digit resolution.

The method was the immunoSEQ multiplex PCR assay. A mixture of 60 forward primers for TCR Vbeta segments and 13 reverse primers for TCR Jbeta segments was used in the multiplex PCR. A multiplex PCR assay on genomic DNA amplified the CDR3 region of rearranged TCR beta genes. Amplified TCR beta libraries were sequenced as 87-base-pair reads on the Illumina HiSeq System. The original pipeline was this. A later analysis tallied some 79 million unique TCR beta chains across the 660 or so repertoires, and about 10 million of those chains were shared by two or more donors. A nearest-neighbor algorithm error-corrected the raw reads and collapsed the reads into unique sequences, merging closely related sequences to remove PCR and sequencing errors. CDR3 sequences were aligned to IMGT reference sequences to assign V, D and J gene segments. For a sequence to be retained, at least a six-nucleotide match to both a V gene segment and a J gene segment was required. A rearrangement counted as productive if the CDR3 had no stop codons and remained in frame with V and J, and every other rearrangement counted as non-productive. Following IMGT convention, CDR3 was defined as the stretch from the second conserved V-encoded cysteine to the conserved J-encoded phenylalanine. The earlier analysis of some 550 of the donors excluded any sequence lacking an unambiguous match to a single V gene segment. An earlier analysis of 550 to 650 of the donors classified V segments as functional when productive rearrangements were above 56.7% and as segregating when the standard deviation between donors was above 5%. To diagnose cytomegalovirus status from the catalog of TCR beta chain sequences, a statistical classification framework was built. A later analysis assigned V and J genes by comparing TCR nucleotide sequences with IMGT/GENE-DB human TR gene sequences. Using the TCRdist pipeline, a later analysis assigned CDR3 sequences along with most-parsimonious VDJ recombination scenarios. In a later analysis, each TCR beta chain was defined by its CDR3 amino acid sequence together with its V-gene family, and reads without a unique V-gene family were excluded. As a way to deal with suspected cross-contamination and a sequencing artifact, a later analysis dropped hundreds of nucleotide sequences that were highly shared and had low generation probability. For each public chain, a later analysis derived a clonal expansion index from normalized ranks of inferred template counts within each repertoire. In a later analysis, generation probabilities were computed using a VDJ recombination model fitted to out-of-frame rearrangements, and the results were checked against IGoR. A later analysis scored TCR-TCR, TCR-HLA and TCR-CMV co-occurrence with hypergeometric tests, applying a repertoire-size bias correction to TCR pairs. False discovery rates were estimated in a later analysis by permuting HLA or CMV assignments 20 times. A later analysis grouped co-occurring TCRs with DBSCAN, adding TCRdist sequence similarity when clustering within HLA-allele-positive subsets. Repertoires with fewer than 30,000 or more than 120,000 public chains were left out of co-occurrence clustering, as were about 5 repertoires with anomalous nucleotide sharing. Here the immuneACCESS table is served through TCRdb, limited to in-frame sequences with V and J called. Missing clones are a known gap in these copies; in checked studies unresolved V genes cover under half, and the rest lacks a known reason. V and J calls and clone size are as listed in that table; D and trimming were resolved from the DNA. This sample has 150,000 to 200,000 clones in its table, and about 80% of those were observed once. The ten most abundant clones make up roughly 0.99% of the sample.

On the study overall, not on this receptor specifically: The authors suggested that the approach could potentially be generalized to other disease states and immunological phenotypes. Broadly in line with IMGT annotations, most TCR beta V segments showed up in productive rearrangements about 90% or about 30% of the time in an earlier analysis of approximately 640 of the donors. An association between a missense DCLRE1C variant and V-gene and J-gene trimming of TCR beta chains was found in a later genetic analysis and replicated in an independent cohort. The only immune exposure information available for the cohort was CMV serostatus. Across donors, most TCR sequences were observed very rarely, whereas some public TCRs were present in many individuals. In this cohort, only TCR beta chains were sequenced, and detectable features were limited by the absence of alpha or paired-chain data. Three of the identified cytomegalovirus-associated TCR beta chains were confirmed in vitro to be specific for cytomegalovirus antigens. The study gave a list of some 150 TCR beta chains associated with cytomegalovirus. In a later analysis, about 16,000 TCR beta sequences were associated with specific HLA alleles at a false discovery rate of 0.05. Some IMGT-functional V segments, including TRBV6-2 and TRBV6-3, could not be told apart with the 87-base-pair reads, so those segments were excluded. Linkage disequilibrium might explain the correlated functional status among segregating V segments, but an unknown experimental factor could not be ruled out. A later analysis found that TCR association rates varied across HLA loci, with DRB1 alleles showing the most associated TCRs and HLA-C alleles the fewest. In a later analysis, most CMV-associated TCR beta chains were found to appear HLA-restricted, with HLA associations seemingly driven largely by CMV exposure. Strong co-occurrence of HLA alleles, especially DR and DQ, made assigning TCR associations to individual alleles difficult. Over 15 rarely observed V segments, including chromosome 9 orphons, were excluded from the earlier analysis of just under 600 of the donors because counts were too low. HLA typing was unavailable for some donors at each locus, so association tests used only the typed subset. A further reported finding was that TCR beta sequences accurately predicted the HLA-A and HLA-B alleles for most subjects in the first cohort. The presence/absence analyses assumed that sequencing depth was roughly uniform across donors, and that assumption may not be true. Compared with the approximately 600-donor mean, donors in an Asian-associated ancestry cluster had fewer N-insertions in productive TCRs, according to a later genetic analysis. Several of the top co-occurrence clusters appeared to be linked to parvovirus B19, influenza, CMV and Epstein-Barr virus, according to a later analysis. In a later analysis, HLA-associated TCR beta chains were found to be more clonally expanded and to have lower generation probabilities than equally common non-associated chains. A cluster of highly shared sequence variants was judged likely to be a technical artifact of the sequencing pipeline. In both the original and validation cohorts, the classifier was reported to diagnose cytomegalovirus status with high specificity and sensitivity.

In total, roughly 670 healthy bone marrow donors made up the cohort. Cohort members were all nominally healthy when sampled, although unrecorded immune exposures were likely present. The donor was CMV seronegative and belonged to the group of several hundred seronegative cohort members. Every donor gave a peripheral blood sample, and the peripheral blood mononuclear cells from that sample were used for TCR beta sequencing. The Qiagen DNeasy Blood Extraction Kit was used to extract genomic DNA from the blood cell samples. CDR1 SGHNT and CDR2 YYREEE are derived from the germline V gene (reference sequence). Spanning cysteine to phenylalanine, the CDR3 consists of 13 amino acids. The retained sequence is limited to the CDR3, 39 bases, with the frame set at the first base. Trimming removed 1 base from V and 9 bases from J; the gene matches leave 2 bases unexplained. In the case of this clone: The antigen this receptor binds is unknown. Base qualities are missing; no much larger clone stands one base away.

The TCR sequence derives from a woman aged 40 to 50 in good health and CMV-seronegative. The sequenced material came from PBMCs. The rearrangement joined TRBV5-4 to TRBJ1-5, and 9 junctional nucleotides match TRBD1. The CDR3 protein sequence reads: CASSLTGGGPQHF. The nucleotide sequence is TGTGCCAGCAGCTTGACAGGGGGCGGGCCCCAGCATTTT.